These T cell receptor beta chains were read from a single sample in a study of cytomegalovirus exposure and HLA in healthy donors. The data were produced by immunoSEQ multiplex PCR, yet TCRdb's version contains in-frame clones alone and is incomplete. Among around 64,000 clones listed, roughly 90% were seen once. Material: PBMCs. These TCRs come from a woman younger than 45 in good health and CMV-seronegative. The CDR3 runs from the conserved cysteine through the conserved F or W. D genes are given only for firm matches. The size of a clone is reported for some rows only, either as once, few or many, or as a class for expanded clones.

D gene	V gene	clone size	J gene	CDR3 protein	CDR3 DNA
TRBD1	TRBV11-1	-	TRBJ1-2	CASSWTGTNGYTF	TGTGCCAGCAGCTGGACAGGGACGAACGGCTACACCTTC
TRBD2	TRBV28	-	TRBJ2-7	CASSNPGGAKSYEQYF	TGTGCCAGCAGTAACCCGGGAGGAGCAAAGTCCTACGAGCAGTACTTC
TRBD2	TRBV13	-	TRBJ2-7	CASFLRTSGRGEQYF	TGTGCCAGCTTTCTCAGGACTAGCGGGAGAGGGGAGCAGTACTTC
TRBD2	TRBV2	-	TRBJ2-1	CASGILADNEQFF	TGTGCCAGCGGAATACTAGCGGACAATGAGCAGTTCTTC
TRBD2	TRBV28	-	TRBJ2-7	CASSVTSGSFYEQYF	TGTGCCAGCAGTGTTACTAGCGGGAGCTTCTACGAGCAGTACTTC
-	TRBV28	-	TRBJ1-2	CASSLDWKYGYTF	TGTGCCAGCAGTTTAGACTGGAAGTATGGCTACACCTTC
TRBD2	TRBV11-1	once	TRBJ2-1	CASRRTSYNEQFF	TGTGCCAGCAGGCGGACTAGCTACAATGAGCAGTTCTTC
TRBD1	TRBV7-2	once	TRBJ1-3	CASSLEGASGNTIYF	TGTGCCAGCTCCCTGGAGGGGGCTTCTGGAAACACCATATATTTT
-	TRBV6-6	-	TRBJ1-1	CASSPAGGRTEAFF	TGTGCCAGCAGCCCGGCGGGGGGGCGGACTGAAGCTTTCTTT
-	TRBV2	-	TRBJ2-2	CASTDDGLATGELFF	TGTGCCAGCACCGACGATGGACTGGCCACCGGGGAGCTGTTTTTT
-	TRBV7-9	-	TRBJ1-1	CASSFFFNTEAFF	TGTGCCAGCAGCTTTTTCTTTAACACTGAAGCTTTCTTT
TRBD1	TRBV5-6	-	TRBJ1-1	CASSPLGQSLEAFF	TGTGCCAGCAGCCCTCTGGGACAGTCCCTTGAAGCTTTCTTT
-	TRBV10-2	few	TRBJ1-1	CASSTSYEAFF	TGCGCCAGTTCGACAAGCTATGAAGCTTTCTTT
-	TRBV18	-	TRBJ2-7	CASSPGPSTYEQYF	TGTGCCAGCTCACCGGGGCCGTCTACCTACGAGCAGTACTTC
TRBD2	TRBV5-1	-	TRBJ2-1	CASSSLAGEHNEQFF	TGCGCCAGCAGCTCCCTAGCGGGGGAACACAATGAGCAGTTCTTC
-	TRBV11-2	-	TRBJ1-1	CASSFVSVNTEAFF	TGTGCCAGCAGCTTCGTCTCCGTGAACACTGAAGCTTTCTTT
TRBD1	TRBV6-5	-	TRBJ2-7	CASSYRQGVYEQYF	TGTGCCAGCAGTTACCGACAGGGGGTCTACGAGCAGTACTTC
-	TRBV7-2	-	TRBJ1-2	CASSTRGPGSNYGYTF	TGTGCCAGCAGCACGAGAGGTCCAGGGTCTAACTATGGCTACACCTTC
-	TRBV6-5	-	TRBJ2-2	CASRRTGELFF	TGTGCCAGCAGACGGACCGGGGAGCTGTTTTTT
-	TRBV5-6	-	TRBJ1-2	CASRGFAGANYGYTF	TGTGCCAGCAGGGGATTCGCAGGGGCAAACTATGGCTACACCTTC
TRBD1	TRBV2	-	TRBJ1-2	CASTPADRAPWGYTF	TGTGCCAGCACTCCCGCGGACAGGGCTCCTTGGGGCTACACCTTC
-	TRBV20-1	-	TRBJ2-1	CSASHAFF	TGCAGTGCCAGTCATGCGTTCTTC
-	TRBV11-2	-	TRBJ2-2	CASSLGVSPGELFF	TGTGCCAGCAGCTTAGGGGTTAGCCCCGGGGAGCTGTTTTTT
TRBD1	TRBV19	-	TRBJ2-5	CASSKQTGAWETQYF	TGTGCCAGTAGTAAGCAGACAGGGGCGTGGGAGACCCAGTACTTC
-	TRBV2	-	TRBJ2-1	CASSRLAPYNEQFF	TGTGCCAGCAGTAGACTCGCTCCCTACAATGAGCAGTTCTTC
-	TRBV11-2	-	TRBJ1-1	CASSIFGTDQTEAFF	TGTGCCAGCAGCATATTTGGGACTGACCAGACTGAAGCTTTCTTT
TRBD1	TRBV30	-	TRBJ1-2	CAWSETGLDGYTF	TGTGCCTGGAGTGAGACAGGGTTGGATGGCTACACCTTC
TRBD1	TRBV27	-	TRBJ2-1	CASSLLPLTGYNEQFF	TGTGCCAGCAGTTTATTACCCCTGACAGGGTACAATGAGCAGTTCTTC
TRBD2	TRBV4-1	-	TRBJ2-7	CASSPTSDPSYEQYF	TGCGCCAGCAGCCCAACTAGCGACCCCTCCTACGAGCAGTACTTC
TRBD2	TRBV5-1	-	TRBJ2-3	CASSFHLAGRTDTQYF	TGCGCCAGCAGTTTCCATCTAGCGGGCCGCACAGATACGCAGTATTTT
TRBD2	TRBV5-1	-	TRBJ2-1	CASSLRTSGYNEQFF	TGCGCCAGCAGCTTGAGGACTAGCGGCTACAATGAGCAGTTCTTC
-	TRBV9	once	TRBJ2-1	CASSVGLWENNEQFF	TGTGCCAGCAGCGTAGGCCTCTGGGAGAACAATGAGCAGTTCTTC
TRBD1	TRBV27	-	TRBJ2-7	CASRRDRGFHYEQYF	TGTGCCAGCAGACGGGACAGGGGGTTCCACTACGAGCAGTACTTC
-	TRBV4-1	-	TRBJ2-7	CASSQEPSGEQYF	TGCGCCAGCAGCCAAGAACCCTCGGGCGAGCAGTACTTC
TRBD2	TRBV6-5	-	TRBJ2-7	CASSSSWGGEQYF	TGTGCCAGCAGTTCCTCTTGGGGGGGCGAGCAGTACTTC
-	TRBV11-1	once	TRBJ2-6	CASSLAGSSGANVLTF	TGTGCCAGCAGCTTAGCCGGGAGCTCTGGGGCCAACGTCCTGACTTTC
-	TRBV7-3	-	TRBJ2-5	CASSSSSVQETQYF	TGTGCCAGCAGCTCATCTAGCGTCCAAGAGACCCAGTACTTC
-	TRBV13	-	TRBJ1-4	CAGSLGPSLNWEKLFF	TGTGCCGGCAGCTTAGGCCCTAGCCTGAATTGGGAAAAACTGTTTTTT
-	TRBV18	-	TRBJ1-1	CASSPLIGNPEAFF	TGTGCCAGCTCACCACTAATCGGGAATCCTGAAGCTTTCTTT
TRBD1	TRBV5-1	-	TRBJ2-7	CASSLEGQGGYEQYF	TGCGCCAGCAGCTTGGAGGGACAGGGTGGGTACGAGCAGTACTTC
TRBD1	TRBV4-2	-	TRBJ1-2	CASSQGQGFYYGYTF	TGTGCCAGCAGCCAGGGACAGGGGTTTTACTATGGCTACACCTTC
-	TRBV19	once	TRBJ2-5	CASSLGQTFSGVQETQYF	TGTGCCAGTAGTTTGGGACAGACCTTTAGCGGGGTACAAGAGACCCAGTACTTC
TRBD1	TRBV6-1	once	TRBJ2-7	CASSEAPGTGAYEQYF	TGTGCCAGCAGTGAAGCCCCCGGGACAGGGGCCTACGAGCAGTACTTC
-	TRBV2	once	TRBJ1-1	CASSESPGNTEAFF	TGTGCCAGCAGTGAAAGTCCGGGGAACACTGAAGCTTTCTTT
-	TRBV29-1	-	TRBJ2-7	CSVEHRETYEQYF	TGCAGCGTTGAACACAGGGAAACCTACGAGCAGTACTTC